The 17 T cell receptor beta chains listed next were all sequenced from one sample in a study of blood T cells in healthy people across ages. With a J-beta primer mix and a sample-barcoded 5' primer, a second PCR ran about 7 to 12 cycles. MiXCR, run by TCRdb on the 5' RACE reads, gives a single entry per CDR3 protein. In the table there are around 520,000 distinct CDR3 sequences, roughly a quarter of which are singletons. These data were also filed under a second study, of T cells of mothers and their children.

Source material: blood. These receptor sequences come from a boy aged 2 to 10 in good health.

A few counts support this clonotype. The chain recombines TRBV12-5 with TRBJ1-4, with D possibly matching TRBD1 (5 bases). Germline values: CDR1 LGHNT, CDR2 FRNRAP. Between the trimmed V and J ends, which lost 0 bases and 1 base, there was a span of 15 bases. The CDR3 has 18 residues. This chain's CDR3 is CASGLVPRRGRTNEKLFF. In DNA, the CDR3 is TGTGCTAGTGGTTTGGTACCGAGAAGGGGAAGAACTAATGAAAAACTGTTTTTT.

The J gene is TRBJ1-4, the V gene TRBV11-2; a possible D gene is TRBD1 (5 bases). V shed 1 base and J shed 5 bases, with 17 bases lying between them. Germline V CDR1 and CDR2: SGHAT, FQNNGV. The CDR3 consists of 17 residues. In DNA, the CDR3 is TGTGCCAGCAGCTTAGGGGGCCGGGGAGAGCGAAATGAAAAACTGTTTTTT. Translated, it gives CASSLGGRGERNEKLFF.

The V and J genes are TRBV18 and TRBJ2-6; 8 bases match TRBD1. This CDR3 has 17 amino acids. V lost 3 bases and J lost 1; bases outside the gene matches: 5. The V gene's germline CDR1 is KGHSH and CDR2 LQKENI. The CDR3, as DNA: TGTGCCAGCTCACCCCGGACAGGGAATTCTGGGGCCAACGTCCTGACTTTC. The encoded protein is CASSPRTGNSGANVLTF.

The chain carries TRBV6-6 and TRBJ1-2; possible D gene TRBD1, 6 bases. V was pared by 7 bases and J by 2 bases, with 11 bases between. The CDR3 is 13 residues long. The germline gives CDR1 MNHNY, CDR2 SVGAGI (reference sequence). CDR3 bases: TGTGCCAGCAACCTACAGGGAAACTATGGCTACACCTTC. Its protein is CASNLQGNYGYTF.

The V gene is TRBV7-8, the J gene TRBJ1-4; a weak D match, TRBD1 (5 bases). The V gene lost 1 base and the J gene lost 8 bases, with 17 bases spanning the gap. CDR1 is SGHVS and CDR2 is FQNEAQ in the germline V gene. The CDR3 totals 16 residues. CDR3 DNA: TGTGCCAGCAGCTTAGGGCAGGCAGGGTGGAGAGAAAAACTGTTTTTT. Translated, it gives CASSLGQAGWREKLFF.

This clonotype appeared a few times. The V call is TRBV29-1, the J call TRBJ2-2; D possibly corresponds to TRBD2 (5 bases). The CDR3 has 13 amino acids. Germline V gene lookup returns CDR1 SQVTM and CDR2 ANQGSEA. Trimming took off 8 bases at V and 1 base at J, with 11 bases between the two ends. As DNA, the CDR3 is TGCAGCCTTCGGACTCAGAACACCGGGGAGCTGTTTTTT. Amino acid sequence: CSLRTQNTGELFF.

This clonotype was counted only a few times. The genes are TRBV5-1 and TRBJ2-1; 8 nucleotides align to TRBD2. Trimming took 5 bases from V and 8 from J; bases not matched to a gene: 6. The CDR3 spans 13 residues. Germline values: CDR1 SGHRS, CDR2 YFSETQ. CDR3 nucleotides: TGCGCCAGCAGTATAGCGGGGTCGGATGAGCAGTTCTTC. It encodes CASSIAGSDEQFF.

This chain connects TRBV7-9 to TRBJ1-2; TRBD1 agrees at 7 bases. The trim removed 6 bases at V and 7 bases at J, leaving 8 bases unmatched. The CDR3 is made up of 13 amino acids. Per germline, CDR1 SEHNR and CDR2 FQNEAQ (reference sequence). This chain's CDR3 is CASRIDRESGYTF. The DNA for the CDR3 is TGTGCCAGCAGGATCGACAGGGAGAGTGGCTACACCTTC.

CDR3 in DNA: TGTGCCAGCAGCCAAGGGACCATCCAAGAGACCCAGTACTTC. Encoded protein: CASSQGTIQETQYF. The rearrangement uses TRBV3-1 and TRBJ2-5; the D is unclear. The V end was cut by 1 base, the J end by 1 base, with 7 bases between. This CDR3 comprises 14 residues. Germline CDR1 LGHDT, CDR2 YNNKEL (reference sequence).

The chain has TRBV20-1 and TRBJ1-1; D is ambiguous. V was trimmed by 3 bases and J by 2 bases, leaving 10 bases between them. The CDR3 runs 13 residues. Germline CDR1 is DFQATT and CDR2 is SNEGSKA (reference sequence). CDR3 amino acids: CSASEPQNTEAFF. CDR3 coding DNA: TGCAGTGCTAGCGAACCCCAAAACACTGAAGCTTTCTTT.

This clonotype was detected only a few times. The genes are TRBV18 and TRBJ1-1; D is unresolved. V shed 3 bases and J shed 3 bases, with 8 bases lying between them. The CDR3 has 13 residues. Germline values: CDR1 KGHSH, CDR2 LQKENI. The CDR3 loop is CASSPTRDTEAFF. The CDR3 coding sequence is TGTGCCAGCTCACCCACTAGGGACACTGAAGCTTTCTTT.

The table lists this clonotype with a few counts. This rearrangement joins TRBV14 to TRBJ2-7, with D possibly TRBD1 on 5 matching bases. There are 13 residues in the CDR3. V gave up 4 bases and J gave up 2 bases, with 9 bases separating them. CDR1 SGHDN and CDR2 FVKESK come from the germline V gene. As DNA, the CDR3 is TGTGCCAGCAGCCGACAGCGAGCCTACGAGCAGTACTTC. Residues: CASSRQRAYEQYF.

The chain recombines TRBV20-1 with TRBJ2-1; D unclear. This CDR3 has 16 residues. Germline V CDR1 and CDR2: DFQATT, SNEGSKA (reference sequence). Trimming removed 1 base at V and 0 bases at J, with 13 bases between. The CDR3 is CSARVPHSLSYNEQFF. Written as DNA, the CDR3 is TGCAGTGCTAGAGTTCCTCACTCCCTCTCCTACAATGAGCAGTTCTTC.

In this sample, this clonotype turned up a few times. V and J are TRBV30 and TRBJ2-5, with 7 bases that match TRBD2. The last part of the DNA fits TRBJ2-1 better; the J call may be wrong. Per germline, CDR1 GTSNPN and CDR2 SVGIG (reference sequence). CDR3 length: 14 residues. The CDR3: CAWSMGLTVDEQFF. In DNA form, the CDR3 reads TGTGCCTGGAGCATGGGACTAACCGTCGATGAGCAGTTCTTC.

This chain uses TRBV20-1 with TRBJ1-3; the match to TRBD1 covers 8 bases. This CDR3 has 16 residues. In germline, CDR1 is DFQATT, CDR2 SNEGSKA (reference sequence). CDR3 bases: TGCAGCCGGACCCGGACAGGGCCGATCTCTGGAAACACCATATATTTT. This encodes CSRTRTGPISGNTIYF.

The chain is built from TRBV9 and TRBJ2-5; 9 bases are a match to TRBD2. Near its end, the DNA agrees better with TRBJ2-1, so the J call may be wrong. Looked up from germline, CDR1 is SGDLS and CDR2 is YYNGEE. The CDR3 covers 16 residues. CDR3 residues: CASSADPGLALNEQFF. CDR3 nucleotides: TGTGCCAGCAGCGCGGACCCGGGACTAGCACTGAATGAGCAGTTCTTC.

This clonotype was detected only a few times. This chain links TRBV20-1 with TRBJ2-1; 7 bases line up with TRBD2. Germline values: CDR1 DFQATT, CDR2 SNEGSKA (reference sequence). The CDR3 contains 14 residues. V dropped 5 bases and J dropped 4; count of bases not matched to a gene: 8. CDR3 region: CSAPREGGYNEQFF. The CDR3 region has the DNA TGCAGTGCTCCTAGGGAGGGAGGATACAATGAGCAGTTCTTC.